This T cell receptor (beta chain) was identified in a study of blood T cell repertoires in COVID-19. This clone has more than one count but fewer than ten. In the original analysis: Cell counts per sample came from amplifying reference gene primers. Generated by immunoSEQ multiplex PCR, the TCRdb table keeps only in-frame clones and is missing some. That table gives V, J and clone size, and the DNA gave D and trimming. The repertoire consists of approximately 230,000 clones, with 85% to 90% occurring once and the leading ten covering more than 1.5%. Germline assignment: CDR1 SGHTS and CDR2 YDEGEE. V lost 7 bases and J 1 base, leaving 9 bases between the germline ends. The CDR3 is 12 amino acids.

This TCR came from a middle-aged man who had recovered from COVID-19. Sequenced material: PBMCs or T cells enriched from blood (not recorded which). The chain carries TRBV5-8 and TRBJ2-7; a possible D gene is TRBD1 (6 bases). The CDR3 sequence is CASSGDSYEQYF. In nucleotides, the CDR3 is TGTGCCAGCTCAGGGGATTCCTACGAGCAGTACTTC.